The entry below gives a single T cell receptor (beta chain) sequence along with its context. It lacks a known antigen. No qualities accompany the bases; no much larger clone lies one base away. The data belong to a study of blood T cell repertoires in COVID-19 (dated by TCRdb to the early 2020s). Notes on the research overall: The collaborator samples originated in the United States, Italy and Spain and spanned the acute and convalescent phases of COVID-19. Samples came from the ongoing ImmuneRACE study (first 160 participants) plus 1,254 subjects from 6 global collaborators. Subjects who had been exposed to COVID-19, were actively infected with it, or had recovered from it provided the deeply sampled blood TCRbeta repertoires that made up the dataset. HLA class I and class II types, where available, came from metadata supplied by the sample provider rather than from assay-based typing. Nearly every sample came with metadata listing a de-identified subject ID, COVID-19 status, age in years and sex. The repertoires were released in a freely available public database intended as a resource for research on the immune response to SARS-CoV-2. The material from the prospective study consisted of cDNA or gDNA derived from T cells, B-cell-depleted T cells, or PBMCs. Findings and caveats that apply to the study as a whole: Clinical and demographic metadata were provided uncurated, with the amount varying by source and participant.

Participants in the prospective study were enrolled through a virtual design, were aged 18 to 89 years, and lived in some 24 United States geographic areas. In the prospective study, cohorts were assigned on the basis of participant-reported clinical history obtained from a screening survey and a study questionnaire. A participant counted as exposed if, within 2 weeks of entering the study, that participant had been in contact with someone who had a PCR-confirmed or clinician-diagnosed COVID-19 case. Each participant in the prospective study had whole blood, serum and a nasopharyngeal or oropharyngeal swab collected by mobile phlebotomists. Participants in the prospective study had the option to provide additional blood draws and questionnaires over a 2-month period. Prospective study blood samples were shipped either frozen or at room temperature before DNA extraction. Spanning cysteine to phenylalanine, the CDR3 consists of 15 amino acids. The only DNA kept is the CDR3, 45 bases in frame from the first base. CDR1 and CDR2 are drawn from the germline V gene: SGHRS, YFSETQ. V loses 4 bases at its end and J loses 8 bases; junction bases beyond the gene matches: 13.

The immunoSEQ Assay, a bias-controlled multiplex PCR, was used to amplify TCRbeta CDR3 regions from genomic DNA. The authors' pipeline ran thus. The number of nucleated cells in each sample was estimated by amplification of reference gene primers within the assay. To quantify the absolute abundance of each unique TCRbeta CDR3 rearrangement, sequence reads were collapsed and filtered. For each sample, productive Simpson clonality was calculated as the square root of Simpson's diversity index across productive rearrangements. As stored in TCRdb, this immuneACCESS dataset retains in-frame rearrangements with V and J assigned. A fraction of the clones does not appear; measured against another copy, unresolved V genes explain less than half of the discrepancy, and the remainder lacks a known reason. The D gene and trimming were derived from the DNA, and the V and J assignments and clone size from that table. The sample records about 140,000 clones, about 80% of which are singletons. The ten largest make up 1.5% to 2% of the sample.

Sequencing was done on a sample of PBMCs or T cells enriched from blood (not recorded which). In this chain, TRBV5-1 is recombined with TRBJ2-7; TRBD2 fits 9 bases in the junction. The sequence derives from a woman aged 18-35 years who had been exposed to COVID-19. This receptor carries the CDR3 CASSGLSSGESQQYF. Here is the DNA: TGCGCCAGCAGCGGCCTTTCTAGCGGGGAGAGCCAGCAGTACTTC.